The entry below gives a single T cell receptor (beta chain) sequence along with its context. Primers: 60 Vbeta forward and 13 Jbeta reverse. Some clones are missing from TCRdb's copy, which holds only in-frame ones; the method was immunoSEQ multiplex PCR. Of over 150,000 clones listed, roughly 72% were seen once; the top ten hold roughly 2.2%. The data were obtained in a study of cytomegalovirus exposure and HLA in healthy donors. The ends lost 5 bases at V and 10 bases at J; junction bases unmatched: 8. CDR3 length: 14 amino acids. The germline CDR1 and CDR2 sequences are LNHDA and SQIVND (reference sequence).

The sequenced sample was PBMCs. The receptor's source is a young man in good health and CMV-seronegative. The V gene is TRBV19, the J gene TRBJ1-6; TRBD1 aligns across 7 bases. For the CDR3, the DNA is TGTGCCAGTAGTGTTCAGGGGGATCGCTCACCCCTCCACTTT. It yields the protein CASSVQGDRSPLHF.